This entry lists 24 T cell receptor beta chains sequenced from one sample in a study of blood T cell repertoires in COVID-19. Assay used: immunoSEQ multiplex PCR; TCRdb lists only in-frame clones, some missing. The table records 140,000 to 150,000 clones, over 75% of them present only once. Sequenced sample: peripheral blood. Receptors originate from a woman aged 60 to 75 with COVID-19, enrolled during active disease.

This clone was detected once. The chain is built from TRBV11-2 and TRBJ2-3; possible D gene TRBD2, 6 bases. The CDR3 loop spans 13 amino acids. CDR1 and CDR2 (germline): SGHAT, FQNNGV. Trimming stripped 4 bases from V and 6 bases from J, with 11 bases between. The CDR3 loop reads CASSYDGGDTQYF. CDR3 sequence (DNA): TGTGCCAGCAGCTACGACGGGGGTGATACGCAGTATTTT.

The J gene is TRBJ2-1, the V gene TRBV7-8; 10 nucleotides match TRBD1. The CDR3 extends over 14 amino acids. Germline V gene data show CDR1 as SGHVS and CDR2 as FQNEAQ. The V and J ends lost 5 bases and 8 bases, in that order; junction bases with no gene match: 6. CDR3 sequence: CASSPQTGGDEQFF. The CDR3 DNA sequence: TGTGCCAGCAGCCCACAGACAGGGGGCGATGAGCAGTTCTTC.

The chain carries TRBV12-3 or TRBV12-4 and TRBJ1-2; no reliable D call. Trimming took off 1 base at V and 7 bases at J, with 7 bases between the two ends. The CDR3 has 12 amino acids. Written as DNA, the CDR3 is TGTGCCAGCAGTTTAGTGGAGGGTGGCTACACCTTC. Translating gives CASSLVEGGYTF.

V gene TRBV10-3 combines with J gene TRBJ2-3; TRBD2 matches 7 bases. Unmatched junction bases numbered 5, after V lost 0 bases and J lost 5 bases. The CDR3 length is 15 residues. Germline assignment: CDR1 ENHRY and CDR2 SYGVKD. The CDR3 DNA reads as TGTGCCATCAGTGAGTCGGCTAGCGGCCGAGATACGCAGTATTTT. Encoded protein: CAISESASGRDTQYF.

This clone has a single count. CDR3 region: CASSQRGLAGAFASTDTQYF. The CDR3 DNA follows: TGCGCCAGCAGCCAACGTGGACTAGCGGGGGCCTTTGCTAGCACAGATACGCAGTATTTT. The chain combines TRBV4-1 with TRBJ2-3; 13 bases agree with TRBD2. The J segment lost 0 bases and the V segment lost 2 bases, leaving 11 bases of the junction unmatched. Germline V gives CDR1 MGHRA, CDR2 YSYEKL. The CDR3 is 20 residues long.

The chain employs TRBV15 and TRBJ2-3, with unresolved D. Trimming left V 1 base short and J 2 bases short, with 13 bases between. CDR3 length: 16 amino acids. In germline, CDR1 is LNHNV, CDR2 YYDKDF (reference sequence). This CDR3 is CATSRGASIFTDTQYF. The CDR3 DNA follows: TGTGCCACCAGCAGAGGGGCATCTATATTCACAGATACGCAGTATTTT.

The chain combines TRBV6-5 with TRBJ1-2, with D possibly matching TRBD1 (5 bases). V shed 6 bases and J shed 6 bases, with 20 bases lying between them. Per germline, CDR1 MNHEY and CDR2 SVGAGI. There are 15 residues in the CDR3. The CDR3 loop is CASRLKTAPLDGYTF. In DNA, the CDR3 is TGTGCCAGCAGACTGAAGACAGCCCCACTGGATGGCTACACCTTC.

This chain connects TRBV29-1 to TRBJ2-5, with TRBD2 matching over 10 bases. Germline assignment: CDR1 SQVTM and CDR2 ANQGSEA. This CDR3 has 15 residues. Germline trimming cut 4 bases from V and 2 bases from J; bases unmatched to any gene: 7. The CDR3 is CSVARLAGDQETQYF. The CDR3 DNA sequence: TGCAGCGTTGCGAGGCTAGCGGGGGATCAAGAGACCCAGTACTTC.

The CDR3 DNA reads as TGTGCCTGGACACCGGGAGCTAGCACAGATACGCAGTATTTT. This gives the protein CAWTPGASTDTQYF. This chain links TRBV30 with TRBJ2-3; weak D call: TRBD2 (6 bases). Trimming cost V 4 bases and J 0 bases, with 11 bases left between them. Germline V gene data show CDR1 as GTSNPN and CDR2 as SVGIG (reference sequence). The CDR3 contains 14 residues.

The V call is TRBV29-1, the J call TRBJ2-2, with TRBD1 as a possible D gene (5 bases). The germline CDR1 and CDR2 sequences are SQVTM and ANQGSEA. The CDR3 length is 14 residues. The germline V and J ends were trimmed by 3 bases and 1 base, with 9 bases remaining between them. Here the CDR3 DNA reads TGCAGCGTTGATGGTCAGGGGAACACCGGGGAGCTGTTTTTT. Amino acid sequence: CSVDGQGNTGELFF.

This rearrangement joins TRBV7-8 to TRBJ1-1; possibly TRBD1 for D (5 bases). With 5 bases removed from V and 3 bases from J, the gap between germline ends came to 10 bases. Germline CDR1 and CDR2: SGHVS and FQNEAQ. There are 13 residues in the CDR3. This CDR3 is CASSRGGDTEAFF. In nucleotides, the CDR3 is TGTGCCAGCAGCCGCGGGGGAGACACTGAAGCTTTCTTT.

Here the CDR3 reads CASSARLAGVYNEQFF. CDR3 sequence (DNA): TGTGCCAGCAGCGCAAGACTAGCGGGGGTCTACAATGAGCAGTTCTTC. The V call is TRBV7-3, the J call TRBJ2-1, with 12 bases lining up with TRBD2. From germline, CDR1 is SGHTA and CDR2 FQGTGA. The CDR3 length is 16 residues. V lost 5 bases and J lost 3; bases outside the gene matches: 5.

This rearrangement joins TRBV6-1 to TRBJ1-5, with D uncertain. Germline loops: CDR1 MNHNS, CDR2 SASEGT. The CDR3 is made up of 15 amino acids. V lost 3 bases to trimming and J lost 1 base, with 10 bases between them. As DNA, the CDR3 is TGTGCCAGCAGTGACCTCCCCTCCAGCAATCAGCCCCAGCATTTT. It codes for CASSDLPSSNQPQHF.

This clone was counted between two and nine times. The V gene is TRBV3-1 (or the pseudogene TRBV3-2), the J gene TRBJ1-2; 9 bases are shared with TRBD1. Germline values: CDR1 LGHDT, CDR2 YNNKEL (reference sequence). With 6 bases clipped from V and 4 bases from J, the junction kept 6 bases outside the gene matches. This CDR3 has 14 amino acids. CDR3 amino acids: CASRSGQGGYGYTF. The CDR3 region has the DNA TGTGCCAGCAGGTCGGGACAGGGAGGCTATGGCTACACCTTC.

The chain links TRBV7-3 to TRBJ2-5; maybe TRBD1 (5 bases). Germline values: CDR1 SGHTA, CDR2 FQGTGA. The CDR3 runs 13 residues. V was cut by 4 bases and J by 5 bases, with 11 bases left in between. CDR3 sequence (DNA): TGTGCCAGCAGCTCCCGACAGAGGGAGACCCAGTACTTC. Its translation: CASSSRQRETQYF.

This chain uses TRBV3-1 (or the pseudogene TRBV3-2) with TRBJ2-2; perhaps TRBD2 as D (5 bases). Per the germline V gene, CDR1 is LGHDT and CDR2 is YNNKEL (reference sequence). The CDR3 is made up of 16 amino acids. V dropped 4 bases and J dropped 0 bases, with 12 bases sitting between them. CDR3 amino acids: CASSPPGRANTGELFF. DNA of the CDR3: TGTGCCAGCAGCCCCCCCGGGCGGGCGAACACCGGGGAGCTGTTTTTT.

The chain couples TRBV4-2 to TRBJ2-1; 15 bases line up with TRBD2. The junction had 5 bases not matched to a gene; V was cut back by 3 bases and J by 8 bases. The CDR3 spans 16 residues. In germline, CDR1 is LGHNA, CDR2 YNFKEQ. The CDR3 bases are TGTGCCAGCAGCCAGGGACTAGCGGGGGGCGGCGATGAGCAGTTCTTC. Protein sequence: CASSQGLAGGGDEQFF.

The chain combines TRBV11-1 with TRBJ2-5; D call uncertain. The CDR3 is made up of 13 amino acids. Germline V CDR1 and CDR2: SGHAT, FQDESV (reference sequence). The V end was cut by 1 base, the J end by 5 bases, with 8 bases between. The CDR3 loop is CASSLVRKETQYF. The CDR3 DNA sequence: TGTGCCAGCAGCTTAGTCAGGAAGGAGACCCAGTACTTC. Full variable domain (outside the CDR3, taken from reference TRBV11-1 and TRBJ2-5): EAEVAQSPRYKITEKSQAVAFWCDPISGHATLYWYRQILGQGPELLVQFQDESVVDDSQLPKDRFSAERLKGVDSTLKIQPAELGDSAMYLCASSLVRKETQYFGPGTRLLVL.

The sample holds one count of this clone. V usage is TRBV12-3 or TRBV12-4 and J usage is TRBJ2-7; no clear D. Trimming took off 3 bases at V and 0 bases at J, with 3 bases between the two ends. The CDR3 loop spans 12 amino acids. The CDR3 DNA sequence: TGTGCCAGCAGTTTCCGCTCCTACGAGCAGTACTTC. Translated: CASSFRSYEQYF.

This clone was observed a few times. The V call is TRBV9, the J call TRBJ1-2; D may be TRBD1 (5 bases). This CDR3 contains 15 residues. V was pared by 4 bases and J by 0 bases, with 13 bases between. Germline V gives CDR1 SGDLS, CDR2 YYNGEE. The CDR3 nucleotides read TGTGCCAGCAGCCCGATCCTACAGGCTAACTATGGCTACACCTTC. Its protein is CASSPILQANYGYTF.

The CDR3 sequence: CAISDTQGINQPQHF. The CDR3 DNA sequence: TGTGCCATCAGTGACACTCAGGGAATAAATCAGCCCCAGCATTTT. The genes are TRBV10-3 and TRBJ1-5; tentatively, D is TRBD1 (5 bases). Germline values: CDR1 ENHRY, CDR2 SYGVKD. CDR3 length equals 15 residues. The germline V and J ends were trimmed by 3 bases and 4 bases, with 13 bases remaining between them.

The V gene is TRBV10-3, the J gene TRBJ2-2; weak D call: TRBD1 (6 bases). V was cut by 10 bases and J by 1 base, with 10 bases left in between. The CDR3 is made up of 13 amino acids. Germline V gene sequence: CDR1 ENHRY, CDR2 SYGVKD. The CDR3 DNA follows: TGTGCCACCGTACAGGGGAACACCGGGGAGCTGTTTTTT. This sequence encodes CATVQGNTGELFF.

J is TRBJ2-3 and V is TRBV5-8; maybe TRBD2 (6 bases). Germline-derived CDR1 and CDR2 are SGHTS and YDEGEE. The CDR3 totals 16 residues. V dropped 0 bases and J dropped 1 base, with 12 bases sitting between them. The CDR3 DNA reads TGTGCCAGCAGCTTGGGTAGCGGCGTGGGCACAGATACGCAGTATTTT. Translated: CASSLGSGVGTDTQYF.

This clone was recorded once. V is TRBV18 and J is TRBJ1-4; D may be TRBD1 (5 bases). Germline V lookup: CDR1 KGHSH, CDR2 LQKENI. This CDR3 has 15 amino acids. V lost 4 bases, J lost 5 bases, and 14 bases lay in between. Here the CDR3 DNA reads TGTGCCAGCTCACTCCGACAGATCGGGAATGAAAAACTGTTTTTT. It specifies CASSLRQIGNEKLFF.